Listed below are T cell receptor beta chains from one sample, sequenced in a study of cytomegalovirus exposure and HLA in healthy donors. Profiled with immunoSEQ multiplex PCR; TCRdb holds only in-frame clones, not every one. The table lists around 95,000 clones, about 85% of them singletons. Sequencing input: PBMCs. Receptors originate from a female donor in good health and CMV-seropositive. CDR3s include the opening cysteine and the closing phenylalanine or tryptophan. The D gene is left open where the match is weak. Size values are once, few and many counts, or a class for expanded clones, and some rows have none.

CDR3 protein,CDR3 DNA,V gene,clone size,D gene,J gene
CASSPTGLLDEQYF,TGTGCCAGCAGTCCTACAGGGCTTTTGGACGAGCAGTACTTC,TRBV28,few,.,TRBJ2-7
CASSEWGGYTF,TGTGCCAGCAGTGAATGGGGCGGCTACACCTTC,TRBV2,.,.,TRBJ1-2
CASSEPVAGGPTGELFF,TGTGCCAGCAGCGAGCCCGTCGCGGGAGGGCCCACCGGGGAGCTGTTTTTT,TRBV9,.,TRBD2,TRBJ2-2
CASSAGGSPLHF,TGCGCCAGCAGCGCAGGGGGCTCACCCCTCCACTTT,TRBV5-1,.,TRBD1,TRBJ1-6
CASSPYIGTGSRSTEAFF,TGTGCCAGTAGTCCATATATAGGTACAGGCAGCAGGAGCACTGAAGCTTTCTTT,TRBV19,once,.,TRBJ1-1
CASSLGGGQPQHF,TGTGCCAGCAGCTTAGGGGGGGGCCAGCCCCAGCATTTT,TRBV7-9,.,.,TRBJ1-5
CASRYSTDTQYF,TGTGCCAGCAGATATAGCACAGATACGCAGTATTTT,TRBV27,few,.,TRBJ2-3
CASSQSFPGVVDEQYF,TGTGCCAGCAGCCAATCCTTTCCGGGAGTAGTCGACGAGCAGTACTTC,TRBV7-2,once,.,TRBJ2-7
CASSLEGGEPSNQPQHF,TGTGCCAGCAGCCTTGAAGGCGGGGAACCAAGCAATCAGCCCCAGCATTTT,TRBV5-6,.,.,TRBJ1-5
CAIQAGLALNEQFF,TGTGCCATCCAGGCGGGACTAGCGCTCAATGAGCAGTTCTTC,TRBV28,.,TRBD2,TRBJ2-1
CASSPWETGLNTEAFF,TGCGCCAGCAGCCCGTGGGAGACAGGGCTGAACACTGAAGCTTTCTTT,TRBV4-1,.,TRBD1,TRBJ1-1
CATNPGGANYGYTF,TGTGCCACCAACCCGGGGGGGGCTAACTATGGCTACACCTTC,TRBV6-5,.,.,TRBJ1-2
CASSLVTGGYGYTF,TGTGCCAGCAGCTTGGTTACTGGTGGCTATGGCTACACCTTC,TRBV5-4,.,.,TRBJ1-2
CASSATRGTEAFF,TGTGCCAGCAGCGCAACTCGTGGCACTGAAGCTTTCTTT,TRBV7-6,.,.,TRBJ1-1
CASSKGQAYEQYF,TGTGCCAGCAGCAAAGGACAGGCTTACGAGCAGTACTTC,TRBV5-6,.,TRBD1,TRBJ2-7
CASRGTGGNTEAFF,TGCGCCAGCAGAGGGACAGGGGGGAACACTGAAGCTTTCTTT,TRBV4-1,.,TRBD1,TRBJ1-1
CASSLMGLAGGRRTDTQYF,TGTGCCAGCAGCTTAATGGGACTAGCGGGGGGACGTCGCACAGATACGCAGTATTTT,TRBV7-2,.,TRBD2,TRBJ2-3
CAWSVPSLHGNEQFF,TGTGCCTGGAGTGTACCGTCACTCCATGGCAATGAGCAGTTCTTC,TRBV30,.,.,TRBJ2-1
CASRGASGGSSYNEQFF,TGCGCCAGCAGGGGGGCTAGCGGGGGGAGCTCCTACAATGAGCAGTTCTTC,TRBV4-1,.,TRBD2,TRBJ2-1
CASKEGDTEAFF,TGCGCCAGTAAGGAAGGGGACACTGAAGCTTTCTTT,TRBV5-1,.,.,TRBJ1-1
CASSVGTGAYEQYF,TGTGCCAGCAGCGTCGGGACAGGGGCCTACGAGCAGTACTTC,TRBV9,.,TRBD1,TRBJ2-7
CASSLSGRGAGEQYF,TGCGCCAGCAGCTTGAGCGGGAGGGGCGCGGGAGAGCAGTACTTC,TRBV5-1,.,TRBD2,TRBJ2-7
CASSLAVTGGGYTF,TGTGCCAGCAGCTTAGCGGTGACAGGCGGGGGCTACACCTTC,TRBV7-9,few,.,TRBJ1-2
CAIGYEGETQYF,TGTGCCATCGGTTACGAGGGAGAGACCCAGTACTTC,TRBV10-3,.,.,TRBJ2-5
CASSWGTPGQGAYEQYF,TGTGCCAGCAGTTGGGGAACCCCGGGACAGGGGGCTTACGAGCAGTACTTC,TRBV27,.,TRBD1,TRBJ2-7
CASSSGLAGSQYF,TGTGCCAGCAGCTCCGGACTAGCGGGCTCACAGTATTTT,TRBV11-2,.,TRBD2,TRBJ2-3
CASSDSVNYGYPF,TGCGCCAGCAGTGATTCTGTCAACTATGGCTACCCCTTC,TRBV10-1,.,.,TRBJ1-2
CASSPRTGPPNTEAFF,TGTGCCAGCAGCCCCCGGACAGGGCCCCCGAACACTGAAGCTTTCTTT,TRBV5-4,.,TRBD1,TRBJ1-1
CASSKQGRSADTQYF,TGTGCCAGCAGCAAACAGGGTCGGAGTGCGGATACGCAGTATTTT,TRBV27,.,.,TRBJ2-3
CASSPGGRNTEAFF,TGTGCCAGCAGTCCGGGGGGCCGGAACACTGAAGCTTTCTTT,TRBV6-5,.,.,TRBJ1-1
CASSIINKETQYF,TGTGCCAGTAGTATAATCAACAAAGAGACCCAGTACTTC,TRBV19,.,.,TRBJ2-5
CSVVGTAYEQYF,TGCAGCGTTGTAGGGACAGCCTACGAGCAGTACTTC,TRBV29-1,few,TRBD1,TRBJ2-7
CASSLGQLSSGNTIYF,TGTGCCAGCAGCCTGGGACAGTTGAGCTCTGGAAACACCATATATTTT,TRBV28,.,TRBD1,TRBJ1-3
CASSQESWAGLNTEAFF,TGTGCCAGCAGCCAAGAATCGTGGGCAGGGTTGAACACTGAAGCTTTCTTT,TRBV4-2,few,.,TRBJ1-1
CASSPGLAGRSTDTQYF,TGTGCCAGCAGCCCGGGACTAGCGGGGCGTAGCACAGATACGCAGTATTTT,TRBV5-4,.,TRBD2,TRBJ2-3
CASDPPGFPEAFF,TGTGCCAGCGACCCCCCGGGGTTCCCTGAAGCTTTCTTT,TRBV7-9,.,.,TRBJ1-1
CSVGTDQGETQYF,TGCAGCGTTGGGACAGATCAGGGAGAGACCCAGTACTTC,TRBV29-1,.,.,TRBJ2-5
CASSQPGGGYGYTF,TGTGCCAGCAGTCAACCGGGAGGCGGCTATGGCTACACCTTC,TRBV28,.,.,TRBJ1-2
CIAQDTQSSGYPF,TGCATCGCTCAGGACACCCAGTCGAGTGGCTACCCCTTC,TRBV29-1,.,.,TRBJ1-2
CASTLEGAFTGANVLTF,TGCGCCAGCACTCTAGAGGGGGCATTTACTGGGGCCAACGTCCTGACTTTC,TRBV5-1,few,TRBD1,TRBJ2-6
CASSYRTGKGNSPLHF,TGTGCCAGCAGTTACCGGACAGGGAAAGGGAATTCACCCCTCCACTTT,TRBV6-5,.,TRBD1,TRBJ1-6
CASSPGQGSQETQYF,TGTGCCAGCAGCCCAGGACAGGGAAGCCAAGAGACCCAGTACTTC,TRBV11-3,once,TRBD1,TRBJ2-5
CASRRTSGRAADTQYF,TGTGCCAGCAGACGGACTAGCGGGAGGGCCGCAGATACGCAGTATTTT,TRBV27,.,TRBD2,TRBJ2-3
CASSLYGGNSPLHF,TGTGCCAGCAGCTTATACGGGGGTAATTCACCCCTCCACTTT,TRBV7-9,.,.,TRBJ1-6
CASSLDRGRGTDTQYF,TGTGCCAGCAGCTTGGACAGGGGGCGAGGAACAGATACGCAGTATTTT,TRBV5-4,.,TRBD1,TRBJ2-3
CASSIQVEETQYF,TGTGCCAGCAGCATACAGGTCGAGGAGACCCAGTACTTC,TRBV11-3,.,.,TRBJ2-5
CASSSGTSYNEQFF,TGTGCCAGCAGCTCGGGGACTAGCTACAATGAGCAGTTCTTC,TRBV7-9,once,TRBD2,TRBJ2-1
CASSAVITDTQYF,TGTGCCAGCAGTGCGGTAATCACAGATACGCAGTATTTT,TRBV25-1,.,.,TRBJ2-3
CASSLSRRMGYTF,TGTGCCAGCAGCTTGTCTCGGAGAATGGGCTACACCTTC,TRBV5-6,few,.,TRBJ1-2
CASSYSTSGRNEQYF,TGTGCCAGCAGTTACTCGACTAGCGGGAGGAACGAGCAGTACTTC,TRBV6-5,.,TRBD2,TRBJ2-7
CASSPREQGANTGELFF,TGTGCCAGCAGCCCCAGAGAGCAGGGGGCGAACACCGGGGAGCTGTTTTTT,TRBV11-2,once,TRBD1,TRBJ2-2
CASSLRTGDSRELFF,TGCGCCAGCAGCTTAAGGACAGGGGATTCAAGGGAGCTGTTTTTT,TRBV5-1,.,TRBD1,TRBJ2-2
CASRPGLAYEQYF,TGTGCCAGCAGACCGGGACTAGCTTACGAGCAGTACTTC,TRBV5-6,.,TRBD2,TRBJ2-7
CATSRDFTSGVTDTQYF,TGTGCCACCAGCAGAGATTTCACTAGCGGGGTCACAGATACGCAGTATTTT,TRBV15,once,TRBD2,TRBJ2-3